These 24 T cell receptor beta chains were all obtained from the same sample, sequenced in a study of T cells after yellow fever vaccination. TCRdb processed the 5' RACE reads anew with MiXCR; each CDR3 protein has one entry. The table includes a few hundred thousand distinct CDR3 sequences, less than 4.5% detected once. The sample in question was PBMCs, obtained on the day of the yellow fever booster vaccination. These receptors originate from a man aged 18-30 years who received the YFV17D yellow fever vaccine.

The chain links TRBV12-3 or TRBV12-4 to TRBJ1-4; no reliable D call. Deletions cut 1 base from V and 7 bases from J, with 19 bases between. The CDR3 has 17 residues. DNA of the CDR3: TGTGCCAGCAGTTTAGGCCCATTGTCAGGATTGTCTGAAAAACTGTTTTTT. This codes for CASSLGPLSGLSEKLFF.

This clonotype has a count of ten or more. This chain connects TRBV7-2 to TRBJ2-5; 10 bases agree with TRBD2. There are 16 residues in the CDR3. The germline V gene encodes CDR1 SGHTA and CDR2 FQGNSA. V lost 5 bases to trimming and J lost 4 bases; unmatched junction nucleotides: 10. Here the CDR3 reads CASSPRGLAGAETQYF. The DNA for the CDR3 is TGTGCCAGCAGCCCTCGGGGGCTAGCGGGGGCAGAGACCCAGTACTTC. The whole variable domain, remainder taken from reference TRBV7-2 and TRBJ2-5, is GAGVSQSPSNKVTEKGKDVELRCDPISGHTALYWYRQSLGQGLEFLIYFQGNSAPDKSGLPSDRFSAERTGGSVSTLTIQRTQQEDSAVYLCASSPRGLAGAETQYFGPGTRLLVL.

This clonotype has a handful of counts. The chain has TRBV30 and TRBJ2-5; a weak D match, TRBD1 (6 bases). Trimming cost V 5 bases and J 0 bases, with 13 bases left between them. CDR1 and CDR2 (germline): GTSNPN, SVGIG (reference sequence). This CDR3 has 14 residues. The CDR3 protein is CAWGGDIDQETQYF. The DNA for the CDR3 is TGTGCCTGGGGTGGGGACATCGACCAAGAGACCCAGTACTTC.

As for this clonotype: Given a much more abundant clone one base away, this may be a read error. The chain is built from TRBV20-1 and TRBJ2-1; D is ambiguous. The length of the CDR3 is 13 residues. Germline V gives CDR1 DFQATT, CDR2 SNEGSKA (reference sequence). The V end lost 5 bases, the J end lost 13 bases, and 21 bases lay between the germline ends. The CDR3 reads CSAPPWVGGDQFF. CDR3 in DNA: TGCAGTGCTCCTCCCTGGGTCGGTGGGGATCAGTTCTTC.

This clonotype was recorded many times. V and J are TRBV4-3 and TRBJ2-3, with 10 positions matching TRBD1. Germline V gene data show CDR1 as LGHNA and CDR2 as YSLEER. With V trimmed by 6 bases and J by 1 base, 10 bases remained unmatched. The CDR3 spans 17 residues. CDR3: CASSRGTGDLGTDTQYF. CDR3 coding DNA: TGCGCCAGCAGTCGCGGGACAGGGGACCTGGGCACAGATACGCAGTATTTT.

This clonotype came up many times. The V gene is TRBV9, the J gene TRBJ2-3; D unresolved. V was cut by 0 bases and J by 2 bases, with 10 bases left in between. This CDR3 contains 15 residues. CDR1 and CDR2 from the germline V gene are SGDLS and YYNGEE. The CDR3 nucleotides read TGTGCCAGCAGCGTAGTAACGACCCCCACAGATACGCAGTATTTT. Translated: CASSVVTTPTDTQYF.

The sample holds many counts of this clonotype. The V and J genes are TRBV12-5 and TRBJ2-7; D remains unclear. This CDR3 has 14 residues. The germline V gene has CDR1 LGHNT and CDR2 FRNRAP. Trimming stripped 4 bases from V and 0 bases from J, with 10 bases between. CDR3 sequence (DNA): TGTGCTAGTGGTTCCCTTAGGAGCTCCTACGAGCAGTACGTC. Its translation is CASGSLRSSYEQYV.

In its sample, this clonotype was seen many times. V is TRBV28 and J is TRBJ1-1; D perhaps matches TRBD1 (6 bases). From germline, CDR1 is MDHEN and CDR2 SYDVKM. V was cut by 5 bases and J by 3 bases, with 19 bases left in between. The CDR3 covers 16 residues. This chain's CDR3 is CASSPQGGRRDTEAFF. In DNA, the CDR3 is TGTGCCAGCAGTCCCCAAGGGGGGCGGAGGGACACTGAAGCTTTCTTT.

This clonotype was seen at least ten times. The chain combines TRBV6-2 or TRBV6-3 with TRBJ2-1, with D possibly TRBD2 on 6 matching bases. Trimming stripped 8 bases from V and 10 bases from J, with 12 bases between. In germline, CDR1 is MNHEY, CDR2 SVGEGT. There are 11 residues in the CDR3. The CDR3 nucleotides read TGTGCCAGCGGGGGGTCCCAGGAGCAGTTCTTC. This gives the protein CASGGSQEQFF.

This clonotype was picked up a small number of times. J is TRBJ1-1 and V is TRBV5-6; D possibly corresponds to TRBD1 (5 bases). Germline V gives CDR1 SGHDT, CDR2 YYEEEE. V lost 2 bases and J 5 bases, leaving 16 bases between the germline ends. The CDR3 spans 15 residues. DNA of the CDR3: TGTGCCAGCAGCTTAATAAGGGTCGGGGGGACTGAAGCTTTCTTT. Residues: CASSLIRVGGTEAFF. Full variable domain (missing parts from reference TRBV5-6 and TRBJ1-1): DAGVTQSPTHLIKTRGQQVTLRCSPKSGHDTVSWYQQALGQGPQFIFQYYEEEERQRGNFPDRFSGHQFPNYSSELNVNALLLGDSALYLCASSLIRVGGTEAFFGQGTRLTVV.

This clonotype was seen repeatedly, ten times or more. The chain carries TRBV7-9 and TRBJ2-7; D gene ambiguous. Germline CDR1 reads SEHNR; CDR2 reads FQNEAQ (reference sequence). The ends were cut back, 5 bases at V and 1 base at J, with 9 bases in the middle. This CDR3 region has 13 residues. CDR3 sequence (DNA): TGTGCCAGCAGCCCCGACGGTTCCTACGAGCAGTACGTC. Protein: CASSPDGSYEQYV.

V and J are TRBV5-5 and TRBJ2-7; D unclear. Germline V gives CDR1 SGHKS, CDR2 YYEKEE (reference sequence). CDR3 length: 14 residues. V gave up 0 bases and J gave up 4 bases, with 11 bases separating them. The CDR3 loop is CASSLAQVGYEQYV. CDR3 coding DNA: TGTGCCAGCAGCTTGGCGCAGGTTGGATACGAGCAGTACGTC.

This clonotype has only a few counts. J is TRBJ2-2 and V is TRBV14; the D gene is possibly TRBD1 (6 bases). CDR1 and CDR2 (germline): SGHDN, FVKESK. This CDR3 comprises 17 residues. Trimming cost V 2 bases and J 3 bases, with 16 bases left between them. The CDR3 spells CASSQLITGWYTGELFF. CDR3 DNA: TGTGCCAGCAGCCAATTAATCACAGGGTGGTACACCGGGGAGCTGTTTTTT.

This clonotype was counted many times. V and J are TRBV7-6 and TRBJ2-7; no clear D gene. In germline, CDR1 is SGHVS, CDR2 FNYEAQ. The V and J ends lost 1 base and 1 base respectively, with 5 bases between them. This CDR3 comprises 13 residues. This chain's CDR3 is CASSLGRSYEQYF. CDR3 nucleotides: TGTGCCAGCAGCTTAGGCCGGTCCTACGAGCAGTACTTC.

This clonotype showed up many times. The chain recombines TRBV5-1 with TRBJ2-6; D tentatively reads TRBD1 or TRBD2 (5 bases each). CDR1 and CDR2 from the germline V gene are SGHRS and YFSETQ. The V and J ends lost 3 bases and 4 bases respectively, with 20 bases between them. This CDR3 region has 18 residues. The CDR3 sequence is CASSSEKRGTRGANVLTF. The CDR3 DNA reads TGCGCCAGCAGCTCTGAAAAGAGGGGTACGCGCGGGGCCAACGTCCTGACTTTC.

This clonotype was observed a handful of times. V usage is TRBV29-1 and J usage is TRBJ1-1; D ambiguous. The CDR3 has 11 amino acids. The V and J ends lost 8 bases and 2 bases respectively, with 9 bases between them. CDR1 SQVTM and CDR2 ANQGSEA come from the germline V gene. The chain's CDR3 is CSSADNTEAFF. The CDR3 DNA is TGCAGCTCGGCTGATAACACTGAAGCTTTCTTT.

This chain connects TRBV3-1 to TRBJ1-1; the D is unclear. The V and J ends lost 5 bases and 1 base respectively, with 8 bases between them. The germline V gene has CDR1 LGHDT and CDR2 YNNKEL (reference sequence). This CDR3 is built from 13 residues. CDR3 loop: CASSFTRNTEAFF. The CDR3 nucleotides read TGTGCCAGCAGCTTTACAAGGAACACTGAAGCTTTCTTT.

This clonotype was detected only a few times. The CDR3, as DNA: TGTGCCAGCAGCCAGGGAGGGGGTGTGGATACGCAGTATTTT. Protein product: CASSQGGGVDTQYF. The chain recombines TRBV5-4 with TRBJ2-3, with D perhaps TRBD2 (7 bases). V lost 4 bases to trimming and J lost 6 bases, with 15 bases between them. There are 14 residues in the CDR3. Germline lookup yields CDR1 SGHNT and CDR2 YYREEE (reference sequence).

This clonotype was seen at least ten times. The chain employs TRBV6-4 and TRBJ2-1; 9 nucleotides agree with TRBD2. Germline values: CDR1 MRHNA, CDR2 SNTAGT. With V trimmed by 6 bases and J by 4 bases, 16 bases remained unmatched. The CDR3 covers 18 residues. The CDR3 loop reads CASSPRSQRGVYYNEQFF. The CDR3 DNA reads TGTGCCAGCAGCCCCCGAAGTCAGCGGGGGGTTTATTACAATGAGCAGTTCTTC.

This clonotype appeared many times. V and J are TRBV12-3 or TRBV12-4 and TRBJ1-3, with 7 positions matching TRBD1. V was clipped by 4 bases and J by 4 bases; unmatched bases: 10. The CDR3 totals 16 residues. In DNA form, the CDR3 reads TGTGCCAGCAGTTCGGGGACAGTTTTGGAGGGAAACACCATATATTTT. Its translation is CASSSGTVLEGNTIYF.

The CDR3 loop reads CAWSRAGNQPQHF. The CDR3, as DNA: TGTGCCTGGAGTCGGGCAGGGAATCAGCCCCAGCATTTT. This chain joins TRBV30 and TRBJ1-5; the D gene is possibly TRBD1 (5 bases). Looked up from germline, CDR1 is GTSNPN and CDR2 is SVGIG (reference sequence). There are 13 residues in the CDR3. The V end was cut by 2 bases, the J end by 4 bases, with 9 bases between.

The rearrangement links TRBV29-1 to TRBJ2-3; a possible D gene is TRBD1 (5 bases). In germline, CDR1 is SQVTM, CDR2 ANQGSEA. This CDR3 contains 13 residues. The V and J ends lost 4 bases and 5 bases respectively, with 13 bases between them. The chain's CDR3 is CSVAGAAQDTQYF. The CDR3 region has the DNA TGCAGCGTTGCTGGGGCCGCCCAAGATACGCAGTATTTT.

The table lists this clonotype with many counts. The genes are TRBV5-1 and TRBJ1-1; tentative D call: TRBD1 (6 bases). Germline V lookup: CDR1 SGHRS, CDR2 YFSETQ. V gave up 4 bases and J gave up 5 bases, with 18 bases separating them. CDR3 length: 15 amino acids. The CDR3 DNA reads TGCGCCAGCAGCCTACTATCCCCAGGGGAAACTGAAGCTTTCTTT. Translated, it gives CASSLLSPGETEAFF.

This clonotype was detected ten times or more. The chain links TRBV18 to TRBJ2-6; possibly TRBD1 or TRBD2 for D (6 bases each). Trimming pared 8 bases from V and 3 bases from J, leaving 20 bases between. The germline CDR1 and CDR2 sequences are KGHSH and LQKENI. The CDR3 sequence is 17 residues long. In DNA, the CDR3 is TGTGCCAGCGCCCCGGTGTGGGGGGCGGTTGGGGCCAACGTCCTGACTTTC. Amino acid sequence: CASAPVWGAVGANVLTF.